This T cell receptor (beta chain) is from a study of identical twins. From the 5' RACE reads, TCRdb called clonotypes with MiXCR, one entry per CDR3 protein. The data contain 510,000 or so distinct CDR3 sequences, approximately 14% of them singletons. Of note for this clonotype: The antigen is unknown.

The study, taken as a whole, reports: Excess low generation probability was seen in twin-shared out-of-frame alpha sequences. Out-of-frame beta sequences exhibited a weaker degree of excess twin sharing. Modelling approaches yielded underestimates of out-of-frame TCR alpha sharing between monozygotic twins.

Everyone who gave samples was a healthy Caucasian. These same data were also listed under a study on yellow fever vaccine responses in identical twins.

Specimen: CD4+ T cells sorted from blood. The receptor comes from a woman between 18 and 29 years old in good health.

The CDR3 DNA reads as TGCAGTGCTACCCCGACTAGCGGGGGAATTACAGATACGCAGTATTTT. Its translation: CSATPTSGGITDTQYF. This chain uses TRBV20-1 with TRBJ2-3, with 12 positions matching TRBD2. CDR1 is DFQATT, CDR2 SNEGSKA, per germline (reference sequence). The CDR3 totals 16 residues. The V segment lost 4 bases and the J segment 3 bases; nucleotides outside the gene matches: 8.